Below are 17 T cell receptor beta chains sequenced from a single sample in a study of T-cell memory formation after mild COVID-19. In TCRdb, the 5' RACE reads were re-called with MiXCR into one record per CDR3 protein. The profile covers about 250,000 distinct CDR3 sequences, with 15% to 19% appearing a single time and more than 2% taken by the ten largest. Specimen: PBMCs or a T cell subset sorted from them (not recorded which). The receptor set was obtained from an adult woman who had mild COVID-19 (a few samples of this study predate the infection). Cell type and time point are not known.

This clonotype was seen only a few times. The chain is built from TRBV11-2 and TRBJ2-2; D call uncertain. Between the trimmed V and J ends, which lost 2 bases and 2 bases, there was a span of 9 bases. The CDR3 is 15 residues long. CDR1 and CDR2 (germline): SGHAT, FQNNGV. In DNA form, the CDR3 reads TGTGCCAGCAGCTTATCCGGTGGAAACACCGGGGAGCTGTTTTTT. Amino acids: CASSLSGGNTGELFF.

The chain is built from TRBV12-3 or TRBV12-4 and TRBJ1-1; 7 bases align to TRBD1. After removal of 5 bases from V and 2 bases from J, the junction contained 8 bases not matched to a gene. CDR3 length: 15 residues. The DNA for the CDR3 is TGTGCCAGCAGTGTTCTAGGGACAGTAAACACTGAAGCTTTCTTT. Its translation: CASSVLGTVNTEAFF.

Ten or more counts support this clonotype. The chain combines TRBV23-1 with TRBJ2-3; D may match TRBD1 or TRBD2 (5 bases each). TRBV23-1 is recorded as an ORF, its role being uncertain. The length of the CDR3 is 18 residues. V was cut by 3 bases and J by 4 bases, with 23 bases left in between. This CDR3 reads CASSQYTTTGRFSDTQYF. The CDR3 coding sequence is TGCGCCAGCAGTCAGTACACAACCACGGGGCGATTCTCAGATACGCAGTATTTT.

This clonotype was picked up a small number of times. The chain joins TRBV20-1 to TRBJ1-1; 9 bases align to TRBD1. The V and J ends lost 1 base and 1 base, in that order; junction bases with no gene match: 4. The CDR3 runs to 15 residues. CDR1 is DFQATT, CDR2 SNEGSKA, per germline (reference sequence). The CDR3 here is CSARAPGQGNTEAFF. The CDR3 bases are TGCAGTGCTAGAGCCCCGGGACAGGGGAACACTGAAGCTTTCTTT.

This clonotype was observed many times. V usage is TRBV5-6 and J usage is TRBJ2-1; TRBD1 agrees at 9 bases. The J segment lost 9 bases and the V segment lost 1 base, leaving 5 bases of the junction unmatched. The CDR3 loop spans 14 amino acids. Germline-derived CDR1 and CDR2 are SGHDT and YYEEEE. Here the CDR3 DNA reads TGTGCCAGCAGCTTGCGGGACAGGGCTAGTGAGCAGTTCTTC. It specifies CASSLRDRASEQFF.

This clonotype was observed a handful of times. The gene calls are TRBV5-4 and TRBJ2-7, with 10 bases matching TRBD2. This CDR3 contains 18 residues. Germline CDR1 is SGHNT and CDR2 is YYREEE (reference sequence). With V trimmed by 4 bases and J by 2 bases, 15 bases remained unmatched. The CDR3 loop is CASSPRGSGRGWAYEQYF. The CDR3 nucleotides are TGTGCCAGCAGCCCACGGGGGAGCGGGAGGGGTTGGGCCTACGAGCAGTACTTC.

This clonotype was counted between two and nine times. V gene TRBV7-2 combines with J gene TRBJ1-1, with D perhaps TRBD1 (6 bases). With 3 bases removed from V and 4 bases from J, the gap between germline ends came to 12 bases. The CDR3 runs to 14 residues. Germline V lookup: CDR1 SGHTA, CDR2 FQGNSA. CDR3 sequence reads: CASSFWGAGTEAFF. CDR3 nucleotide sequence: TGTGCCAGCAGCTTTTGGGGGGCTGGCACTGAAGCTTTCTTT.

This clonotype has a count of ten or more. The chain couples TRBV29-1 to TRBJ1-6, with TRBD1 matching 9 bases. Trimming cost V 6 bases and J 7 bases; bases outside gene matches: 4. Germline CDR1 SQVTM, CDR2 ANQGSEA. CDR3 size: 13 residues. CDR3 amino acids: CSVGTGSNSPLHF. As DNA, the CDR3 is TGCAGCGTCGGGACAGGGTCGAATTCACCCCTCCACTTT.

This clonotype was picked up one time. DNA for the CDR3: TGTGCCAGCAGTTACTCGAGTCTAGCGGGACTGAACACCGGGGAGCTGTTTTTT. Residues: CASSYSSLAGLNTGELFF. The rearrangement links TRBV6-5 to TRBJ2-2, with 9 bases identical to TRBD2. V trimming: 0 bases; J trimming: 1 base; junction bases outside the gene matches: 6. Germline CDR1 is MNHEY and CDR2 is SVGAGI. This CDR3 region has 18 residues.

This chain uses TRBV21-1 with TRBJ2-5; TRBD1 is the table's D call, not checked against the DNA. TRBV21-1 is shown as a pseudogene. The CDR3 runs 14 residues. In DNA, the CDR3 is TGTGCCAGCAGCGCCGGGACGCGAGAAGAGACCCAGTACTTC. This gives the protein CASSAGTREETQYF.

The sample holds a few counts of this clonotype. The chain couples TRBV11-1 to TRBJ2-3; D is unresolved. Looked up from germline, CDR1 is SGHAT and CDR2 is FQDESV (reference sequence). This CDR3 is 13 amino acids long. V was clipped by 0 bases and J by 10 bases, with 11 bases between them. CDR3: CASSLARPPPQYF. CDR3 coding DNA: TGTGCCAGCAGCTTAGCGCGGCCCCCCCCGCAGTATTTT.

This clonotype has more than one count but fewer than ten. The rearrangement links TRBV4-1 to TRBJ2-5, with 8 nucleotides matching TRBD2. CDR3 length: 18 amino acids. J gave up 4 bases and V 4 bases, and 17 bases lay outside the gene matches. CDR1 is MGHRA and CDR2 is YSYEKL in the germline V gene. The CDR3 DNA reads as TGCGCCAGCAGCCCCTCCCCAGCAGCGGGGGAACTCGGAGAGACCCAGTACTTC. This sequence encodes CASSPSPAAGELGETQYF.

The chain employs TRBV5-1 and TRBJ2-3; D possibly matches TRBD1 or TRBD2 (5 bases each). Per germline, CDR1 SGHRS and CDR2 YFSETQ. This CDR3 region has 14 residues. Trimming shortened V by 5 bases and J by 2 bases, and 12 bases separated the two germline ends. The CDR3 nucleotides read TGCGCCAGCAGTATGGGGGTCGCCACAGATACGCAGTATTTT. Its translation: CASSMGVATDTQYF.

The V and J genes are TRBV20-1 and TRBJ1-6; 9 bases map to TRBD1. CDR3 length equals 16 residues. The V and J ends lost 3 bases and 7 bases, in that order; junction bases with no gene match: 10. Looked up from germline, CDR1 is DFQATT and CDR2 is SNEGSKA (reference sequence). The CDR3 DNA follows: TGCAGTGCTAGGGGGACAGGGACATTTTTGAATTCACCCCTCCACTTT. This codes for CSARGTGTFLNSPLHF.

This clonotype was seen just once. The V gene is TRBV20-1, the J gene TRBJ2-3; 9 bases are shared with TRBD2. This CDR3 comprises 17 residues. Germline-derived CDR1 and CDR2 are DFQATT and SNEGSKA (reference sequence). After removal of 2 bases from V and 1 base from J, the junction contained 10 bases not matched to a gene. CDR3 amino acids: CSARSSGRTSGTDTQYF. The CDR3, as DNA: TGCAGTGCTAGATCCAGCGGGAGGACAAGTGGCACAGATACGCAGTATTTT.

In DNA form, the CDR3 reads TGTGCCACCAGCCCGGCAGATGGGTATGGCTACACCTTC. This gives the protein CATSPADGYGYTF. This chain uses TRBV15 with TRBJ1-2; D gene uncertain. CDR1 and CDR2 from the germline V gene are LNHNV and YYDKDF (reference sequence). This CDR3 spans 13 amino acids. Trimming stripped 5 bases from V and 5 bases from J, with 12 bases between.

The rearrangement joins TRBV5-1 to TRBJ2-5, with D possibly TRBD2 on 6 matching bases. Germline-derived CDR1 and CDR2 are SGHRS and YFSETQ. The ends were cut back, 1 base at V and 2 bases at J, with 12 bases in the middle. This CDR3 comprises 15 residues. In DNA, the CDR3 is TGCGCCAGCAGCTTGTCAACGGGGGTGCAAGAGACCCAGTACTTC. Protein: CASSLSTGVQETQYF.